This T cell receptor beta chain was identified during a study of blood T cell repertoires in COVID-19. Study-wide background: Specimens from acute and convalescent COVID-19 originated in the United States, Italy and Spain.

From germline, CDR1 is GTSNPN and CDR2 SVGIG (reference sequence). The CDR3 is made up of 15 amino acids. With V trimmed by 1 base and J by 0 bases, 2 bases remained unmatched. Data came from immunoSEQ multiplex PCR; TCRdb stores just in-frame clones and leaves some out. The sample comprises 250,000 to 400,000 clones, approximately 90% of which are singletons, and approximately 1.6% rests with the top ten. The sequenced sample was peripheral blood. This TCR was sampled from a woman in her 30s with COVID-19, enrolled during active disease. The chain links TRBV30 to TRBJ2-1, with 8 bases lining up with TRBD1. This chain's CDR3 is CAWSAGTGSYNEQFF. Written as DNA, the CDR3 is TGTGCCTGGAGTGCCGGGACAGGCTCCTACAATGAGCAGTTCTTC. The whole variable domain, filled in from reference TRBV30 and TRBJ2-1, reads SQTIHQWPATLVQPVGSPLSLECTVEGTSNPNLYWYRQAAGRGLQLLFYSVGIGQISSEVPQNLSASRPQDRQFILSSKKLLLSDSGFYLCAWSAGTGSYNEQFFGPGTRLTVL.